Detailed here is one TCR beta chain. Its antigen is unknown. Sequencing of TCR beta was undertaken in CD8+ and CD4+ T cells derived from blood. Both CD4+ and CD8+ T cells were negatively isolated, and TEMRA cells underwent FACS enrichment. RNA, at about 0.45 to 1 ug, was reverse transcribed with random hexamers. Coverage of TCR beta CDR3 amplification by immunoSEQ multiplex PCR extended to 54 Vbeta and 13 Jbeta. One entry per CDR3 protein results from TCRdb running MiXCR on the immunoSEQ multiplex PCR reads. Seen here are 190,000 or so distinct CDR3 sequences, nearly 95% observed once, and the top ten hold 0.093%. Germline V gene data show CDR1 as ENHRY and CDR2 as SYGVKD. CDR3 length: 17 amino acids. Between the trimmed V and J ends, which lost 4 bases and 4 bases, there was a span of 22 bases. This record comes from a study of CD8 T cells in Susac syndrome. Points from the study as a whole: It was acknowledged in the study that the number of individuals who were included in its TCR sequencing and HLA analysis was relatively small.

The chain links TRBV10-3 to TRBJ2-5; tentatively, D is TRBD1 or TRBD2 (5 bases each). Input material: CD4+ T cells from PBMCs. This receptor was obtained from a human donor with multiple sclerosis. The CDR3 DNA reads TGTGCCATCAGTGGTGGGACCGCGCTGGTCGGTGGAGAGACCCAGTACTTC. It codes for CAISGGTALVGGETQYF.